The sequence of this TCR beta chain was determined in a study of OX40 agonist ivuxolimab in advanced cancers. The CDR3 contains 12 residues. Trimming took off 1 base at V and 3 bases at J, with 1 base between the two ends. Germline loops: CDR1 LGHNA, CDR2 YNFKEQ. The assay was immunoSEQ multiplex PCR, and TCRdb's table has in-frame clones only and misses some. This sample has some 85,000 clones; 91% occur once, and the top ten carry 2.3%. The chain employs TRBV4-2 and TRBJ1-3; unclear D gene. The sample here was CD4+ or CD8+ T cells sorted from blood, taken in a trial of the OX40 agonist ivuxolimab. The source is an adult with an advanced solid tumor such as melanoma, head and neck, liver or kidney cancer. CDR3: CASSQVGNTIYF. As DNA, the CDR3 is TGTGCCAGCAGCCAAGTTGGAAACACCATATATTTT.